This T cell receptor beta chain was sequenced during a study of T cell repertoires in cytomegalovirus infection. For the study at large: Newly reported HLA-C-restricted and thoroughly characterized HLA-B-restricted CMV epitopes were employed. In public TCR beta signatures, there were indications of both CMV infection and matching HLA type.

Overall study findings and caveats: The cumulative frequency of public TCR beta families distinguished individuals who carried CMV together with the relevant HLA. Within the response measured ex vivo, HLA-C-restricted CMV-specific TCR beta clonotypes were dominant.

This clonotype was counted a single time. What it binds is unknown. The CDR3 sequence is 12 residues long. Germline assignment: CDR1 SGHVS and CDR2 FNYEAQ. Trimming removed 8 bases at V and 6 bases at J, with 11 bases between. MiXCR, run by TCRdb on the reads, gives a single entry per CDR3 protein. The data contain hundreds of thousands of distinct CDR3 sequences, approximately 40% of them seen just once; the ten biggest clones take up approximately 40%. The chain uses TRBV7-6 and TRBJ2-1, with D possibly being TRBD2 (7 bases). The sample was cultured PBMCs, taken from culture after CMV antigen stimulation. The receptor was derived from a human donor in good health (CMV status not recorded). Some clones in this sample may be carry-over from other donors' samples. Here the CDR3 reads CASAGATNEQFF. CDR3 bases: TGTGCCAGCGCGGGGGCGACCAATGAGCAGTTCTTC.